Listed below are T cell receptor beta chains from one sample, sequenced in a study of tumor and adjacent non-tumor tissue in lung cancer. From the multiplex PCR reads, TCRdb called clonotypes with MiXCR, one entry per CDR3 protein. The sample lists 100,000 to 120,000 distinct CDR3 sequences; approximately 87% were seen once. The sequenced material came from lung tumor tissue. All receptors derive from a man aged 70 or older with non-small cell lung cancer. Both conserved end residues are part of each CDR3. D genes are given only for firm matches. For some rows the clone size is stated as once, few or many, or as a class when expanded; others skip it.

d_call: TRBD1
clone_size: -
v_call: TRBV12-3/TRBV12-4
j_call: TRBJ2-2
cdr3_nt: TGTGCCAGCAGCCGGGACAGGGCCGAGACCGGGGGGCTGTTTTTT
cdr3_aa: CASSRDRAETGGLFF

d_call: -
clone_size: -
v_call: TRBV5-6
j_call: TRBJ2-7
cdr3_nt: TGTACCAGCACCTTAGGGGCGGATTATTACGAGCAGTACTTC
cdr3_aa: CTSTLGADYYEQYF

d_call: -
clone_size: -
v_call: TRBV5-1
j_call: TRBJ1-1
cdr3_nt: TGCGCCAGCAATCTTAAAGGGGAGGGGAATACTGAAGCTTTCTTT
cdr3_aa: CASNLKGEGNTEAFF

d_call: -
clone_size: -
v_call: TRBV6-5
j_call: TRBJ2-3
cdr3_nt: TGTGCCAGCAGTTACTCTTCGGGTAGGAGTACAGATACGCAGTATTTT
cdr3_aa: CASSYSSGRSTDTQYF

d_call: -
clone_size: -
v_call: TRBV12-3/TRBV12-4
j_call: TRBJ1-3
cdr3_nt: TGTGCCAGCGGTTCGCGAAACACCGTATATTTT
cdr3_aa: CASGSRNTVYF

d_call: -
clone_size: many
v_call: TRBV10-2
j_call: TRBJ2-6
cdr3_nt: TGCGCCAGCATCCCTAGCTTGGCGTACTCTGGGGCCAACGTCCTGACTTTC
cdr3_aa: CASIPSLAYSGANVLTF

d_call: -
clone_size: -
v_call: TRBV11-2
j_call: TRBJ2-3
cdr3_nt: TGTGACACGTCTGGTCGGAGCACAATTACGCAGTATTTT
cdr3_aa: CDTSGRSTITQYF

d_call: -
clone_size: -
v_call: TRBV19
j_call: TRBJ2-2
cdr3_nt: TGTGCCAGTCAGAAAAACACAGGGCTCAGGGAGCTGTTTTTC
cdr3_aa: CASQKNTGLRELFF

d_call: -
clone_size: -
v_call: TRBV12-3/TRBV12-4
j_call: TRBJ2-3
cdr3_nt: TGCGCCAGCAGTCTGCCCCGAGTTACGCAGTATTTT
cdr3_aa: CASSLPRVTQYF

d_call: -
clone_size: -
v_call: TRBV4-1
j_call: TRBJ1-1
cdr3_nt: TGCGCCAGCAGCACCCCGGGTGGCAATGAAGCTTTCTTT
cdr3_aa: CASSTPGGNEAFF

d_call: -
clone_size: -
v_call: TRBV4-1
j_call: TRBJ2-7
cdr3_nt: TGCGCCAGGAGCCGGAGACTAGTGGGAGAGGGGGACGAGCAGTACTTC
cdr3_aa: CARSRRLVGEGDEQYF

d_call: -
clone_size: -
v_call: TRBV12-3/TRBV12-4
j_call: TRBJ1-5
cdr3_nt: TGTGCCAGCAGCCGGGACTCAGTACCACCTAATCAGCCCCAGCATTTT
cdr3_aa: CASSRDSVPPNQPQHF

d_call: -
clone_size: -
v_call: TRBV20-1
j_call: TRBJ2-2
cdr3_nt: TGCAGTGTTAGAGGTGGGAGTGCAGGAGTGGACACCGGGGAGCTGTTTTTT
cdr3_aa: CSVRGGSAGVDTGELFF

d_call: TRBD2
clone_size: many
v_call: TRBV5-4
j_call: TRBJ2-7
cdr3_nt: TGTGCCAGCAGCTTGGGTAGCGGGAGCGACTACGAGCAGTACTTC
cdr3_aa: CASSLGSGSDYEQYF

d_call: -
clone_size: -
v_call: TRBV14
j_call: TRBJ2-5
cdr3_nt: TGTGCCAGCAGCCAAGCGGACACCAAGTACTTC
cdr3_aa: CASSQADTKYF

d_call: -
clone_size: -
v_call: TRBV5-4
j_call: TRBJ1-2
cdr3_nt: TGTGCCAGCACCTTTGACGCTAACTATGGCTACACCTTC
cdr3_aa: CASTFDANYGYTF

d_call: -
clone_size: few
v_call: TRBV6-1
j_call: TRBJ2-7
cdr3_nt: TGTGCCAGCAGTATGACTAGTGGCTCCTACGAGCAGTACTTC
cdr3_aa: CASSMTSGSYEQYF

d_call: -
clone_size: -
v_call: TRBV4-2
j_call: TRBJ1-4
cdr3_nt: TGTGCCAGCAGCCAAGTATCATTGAGGGTAGCTAGTGAAAAACTGTTTTTT
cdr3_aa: CASSQVSLRVASEKLFF

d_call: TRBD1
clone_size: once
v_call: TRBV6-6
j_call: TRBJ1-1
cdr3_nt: TGTGCCAGCAGAAACGGGACAGGAATGGCGACTGAAGCTTCCTTT
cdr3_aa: CASRNGTGMATEASF

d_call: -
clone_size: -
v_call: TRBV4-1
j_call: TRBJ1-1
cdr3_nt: TGTGCCAGCAGCAAAGTTACAGGGTTGAACACTGAAGCTTTCTTT
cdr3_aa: CASSKVTGLNTEAFF

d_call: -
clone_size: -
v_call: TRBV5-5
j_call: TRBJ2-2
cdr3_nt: TGTGCCAGCAGGAGGGATACCGCGAACACCGGGGAGCTGTTTTTT
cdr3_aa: CASRRDTANTGELFF

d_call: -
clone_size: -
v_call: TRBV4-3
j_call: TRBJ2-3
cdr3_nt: TGCGCCAGCAGCCAGAACAGCCATAACACAGATACGCACTATTTT
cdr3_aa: CASSQNSHNTDTHYF

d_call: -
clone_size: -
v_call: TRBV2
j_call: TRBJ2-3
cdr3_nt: TGTGCCTGCAGTGAAGCATGGGAGCAGCCCCAGTATTTT
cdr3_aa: CACSEAWEQPQYF

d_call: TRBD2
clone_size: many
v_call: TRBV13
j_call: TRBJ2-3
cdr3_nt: TGTGCCAGCAGCCTCTGGGCAGCGGGGTTCGTGGATACGCAGTATTTT
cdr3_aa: CASSLWAAGFVDTQYF

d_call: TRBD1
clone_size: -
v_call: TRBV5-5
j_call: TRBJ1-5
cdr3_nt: TGTGTCAGCAGCTTGGCCGGGACAGTGAATCAGCCCCAGCATTTT
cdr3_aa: CVSSLAGTVNQPQHF

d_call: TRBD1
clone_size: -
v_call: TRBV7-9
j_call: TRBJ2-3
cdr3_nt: TGTGTCAGCAGCACTCGGGACAGACGCACTGATACGCAGTATTTT
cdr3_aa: CVSSTRDRRTDTQYF

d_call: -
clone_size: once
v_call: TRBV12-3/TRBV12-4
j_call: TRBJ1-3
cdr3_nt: TGTACCAGAAGTTTATTAGGCGGGGGAGTTGGAAACACCATATATTTT
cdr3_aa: CTRSLLGGGVGNTIYF

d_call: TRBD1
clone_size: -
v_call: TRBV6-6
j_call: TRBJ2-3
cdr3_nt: TGTGCCAGCAGTTACGATCCAGTCAGGGGGAGCACAGATACGCAGTATTTC
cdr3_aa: CASSYDPVRGSTDTQYF

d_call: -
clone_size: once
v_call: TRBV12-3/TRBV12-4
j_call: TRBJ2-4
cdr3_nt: TGTGCCAGCAGCCCGAACAGGGGACTACTAGCCAAAACCATTCAGTATTTC
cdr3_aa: CASSPNRGLLAKTIQYF

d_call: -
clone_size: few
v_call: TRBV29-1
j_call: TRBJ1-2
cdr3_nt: TGCACCGTCGTCCCCTATCAATCTTCGGGAGAAGACGGCTACACCTTC
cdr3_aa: CTVVPYQSSGEDGYTF

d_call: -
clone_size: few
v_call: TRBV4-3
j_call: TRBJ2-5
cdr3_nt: TGTGCCAGCAGCCAAGCCGGAGGGGTGGGAGAAGAGATCCAGTACTTC
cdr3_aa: CASSQAGGVGEEIQYF

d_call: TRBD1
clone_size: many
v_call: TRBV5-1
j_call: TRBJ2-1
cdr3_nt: TGCGCCAGCAGCTTGGCCGGGACAGTAAACAATGAGCAGTTCTTC
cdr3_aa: CASSLAGTVNNEQFF

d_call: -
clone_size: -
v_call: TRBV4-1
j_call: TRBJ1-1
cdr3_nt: TGCGCCAGCAGCCAAGATGGTGCCGACAGTGGGCAATACATTGAAGCTTTCTTT
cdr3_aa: CASSQDGADSGQYIEAFF

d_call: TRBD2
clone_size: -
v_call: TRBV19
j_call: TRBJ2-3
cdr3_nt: TGTGCCAGTAGTAGGACTAGCGGTTGGACAGATACGCAGTATTTT
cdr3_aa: CASSRTSGWTDTQYF

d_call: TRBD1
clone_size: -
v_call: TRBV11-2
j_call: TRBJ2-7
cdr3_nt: TGTGCCAGCATCAGGGACAGTATAAGCTACGAGCAGTACTTC
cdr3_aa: CASIRDSISYEQYF

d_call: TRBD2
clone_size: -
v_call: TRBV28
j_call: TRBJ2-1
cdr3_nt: TGTGCCAGTGATAGTAGCGGGATTGATAATCAGCAGTTCTTC
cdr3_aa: CASDSSGIDNQQFF

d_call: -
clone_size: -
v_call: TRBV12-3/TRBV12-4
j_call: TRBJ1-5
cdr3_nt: TGTGCCAGCAGGAACAGGGAGTTCCATCAGCCCGAGCATTTT
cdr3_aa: CASRNREFHQPEHF

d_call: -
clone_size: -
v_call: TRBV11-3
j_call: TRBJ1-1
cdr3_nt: TGTCCCAGCAGTTTAAAGACAGGATGGATGAACACTGAAGCTTTCTTT
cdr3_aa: CPSSLKTGWMNTEAFF

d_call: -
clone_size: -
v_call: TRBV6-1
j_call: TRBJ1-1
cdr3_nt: TGTGCCAGTACCGAAGGTCGGATGCACACTGAAGCTTTCTTT
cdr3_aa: CASTEGRMHTEAFF

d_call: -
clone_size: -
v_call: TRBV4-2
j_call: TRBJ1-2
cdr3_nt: TGTGCCAGCAACCAAGTGGGGGTTGACTATGGTTACACCTTC
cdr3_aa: CASNQVGVDYGYTF